Each of the 18 T cell receptor beta chains below was sequenced from the same sample in a study of beta chain features in type 1 diabetes. Investigators reverse transcribed all isolated RNA, so they sequenced expressed TCRB transcripts. Method: immunoSEQ multiplex PCR; TCRdb's copy keeps in-frame clones and lacks some. This sample yields hundreds of thousands of clones, of which around 15% are seen a single time; approximately 0.039% belongs to the top ten. Antigens for these TCRs are unknown. Findings and caveats of the study: Patients with Type 1 diabetes showed moderately but significantly shorter TCRB CDR3s in all four CD4+ subsets.

Sequenced material: naive CD4+ T cells from blood. These receptors originate from a man aged 18-30 years with type 1 diabetes.

The V gene is TRBV7-8, the J gene TRBJ2-5; 8 nucleotides align to TRBD1. Losses at the gene ends were 5 bases for V and 5 bases for J; bases not matched to a gene: 7. Germline V gene data show CDR1 as SGHVS and CDR2 as FQNEAQ. This CDR3 has 14 amino acids. Here the CDR3 DNA reads TGTGCCAGCAGCCCGGGACAGGCTGTCGAGACCCAGTACTTC. Its protein product is CASSPGQAVETQYF.

This clone was seen a handful of times. The V gene is TRBV30, the J gene TRBJ2-6, with D hard to call. The V end lost 1 base, the J end lost 0 bases, and 4 bases lay between the germline ends. Germline lookup yields CDR1 GTSNPN and CDR2 SVGIG (reference sequence). The CDR3 is made up of 14 amino acids. This CDR3 reads CAWSGGSGANVLTF. The DNA for the CDR3 is TGTGCCTGGAGTGGAGGCTCTGGGGCCAACGTCCTGACTTTC.

The J gene is TRBJ1-2, the V gene TRBV7-2; tentative D call: TRBD1 (5 bases). Germline V CDR1 and CDR2: SGHTA, FQGNSA. V dropped 5 bases and J dropped 8 bases, with 15 bases sitting between them. The CDR3 is 13 amino acids. The CDR3 DNA reads TGTGCCAGCAGCCAACCCCAGGGTGGGGGCTACACCTTC. It is translated as CASSQPQGGGYTF.

The rearrangement uses TRBV4-2 and TRBJ2-6; weak D call: TRBD1 (5 bases). The CDR3 is made up of 16 amino acids. Germline V lookup: CDR1 LGHNA, CDR2 YNFKEQ. The germline V and J ends were trimmed by 1 base and 2 bases, with 9 bases remaining between them. The CDR3 nucleotides are TGTGCCAGCAGCCAAGCAGGGTGGACTGGGGCCAACGTCCTGACTTTC. It is translated as CASSQAGWTGANVLTF.

The chain carries TRBV19 and TRBJ1-5; D ambiguous. Germline V lookup: CDR1 LNHDA, CDR2 SQIVND (reference sequence). The CDR3 loop spans 15 amino acids. The germline V and J ends were trimmed by 5 bases and 4 bases, with 15 bases remaining between them. CDR3 bases: TGTGCCAGTAGTTTACGGAACCCTGGGAATCAGCCCCAGCATTTT. Its translation is CASSLRNPGNQPQHF.

This clone was recorded a few times. The rearrangement joins TRBV15 to TRBJ2-5; unclear D gene. Trimming stripped 3 bases from V and 5 bases from J, with 7 bases between. This CDR3 spans 12 amino acids. Germline V gene sequence: CDR1 LNHNV, CDR2 YYDKDF (reference sequence). The CDR3 spells CATSRASETQYF. CDR3 coding DNA: TGTGCCACCAGCAGGGCATCGGAGACCCAGTACTTC.

This clone has just a few counts. The chain has TRBV7-9 and TRBJ2-7, with D perhaps TRBD1 or TRBD2 (5 bases each). The V and J ends lost 4 bases and 0 bases respectively, with 13 bases between them. The germline V gene has CDR1 SEHNR and CDR2 FQNEAQ (reference sequence). This CDR3 contains 15 residues. The CDR3 spells CASSSSGRVSYEQYF. CDR3 DNA: TGTGCCAGCAGCTCATCGGGACGGGTCTCCTACGAGCAGTACTTC.

This clone was found once. This chain uses TRBV7-8 with TRBJ2-7; D may be TRBD1 (6 bases). V was shortened by 4 bases and J by 2 bases, with 15 bases between the two germline ends. CDR1 is SGHVS and CDR2 is FQNEAQ in the germline V gene. The length of the CDR3 is 15 residues. As DNA, the CDR3 is TGTGCCAGCAGCTCGTGGACAGAGGTCACCTACGAGCAGTACTTC. This translates into CASSSWTEVTYEQYF.

The genes are TRBV29-1 and TRBJ2-2; no reliable D call. The CDR3 length is 14 residues. CDR1 and CDR2 (germline): SQVTM, ANQGSEA. V lost 7 bases, J lost 1 base, and 13 bases lay in between. CDR3 protein: CSARPDLNTGELFF. The CDR3 DNA follows: TGCAGCGCCCGCCCGGACCTGAACACCGGGGAGCTGTTTTTT.

CDR3 coding DNA: TGTGCCAGCTCAAGGGAAGGCAGGGGGTACGAGCAGTACTTC. This translates into CASSREGRGYEQYF. This chain connects TRBV18 to TRBJ2-7, with 7 positions matching TRBD1. The V gene end was trimmed by 5 bases and the J gene end by 4 bases; junction bases not matched to a gene: 8. Germline V CDR1 and CDR2: KGHSH, LQKENI. The CDR3 consists of 14 residues. Complete variable domain (other parts from reference TRBV18 and TRBJ2-7): NAGVMQNPRHLVRRRGQEARLRCSPMKGHSHVYWYRQLPEEGLKFMVYLQKENIIDESGMPKERFSAEFPKEGPSILRIQQVVRGDSAAYFCASSREGRGYEQYFGPGTRLTVT.

This clone was detected only a few times. The chain links TRBV7-2 to TRBJ1-3; D possibly corresponds to TRBD1 (5 bases). V was shortened by 2 bases and J by 4 bases, with 9 bases between the two germline ends. The germline CDR1 and CDR2 sequences are SGHTA and FQGNSA. This CDR3 has 14 residues. The DNA for the CDR3 is TGTGCCAGCAGCTTAAGGGGTTCCGGAAACACCATATATTTT. Its protein product is CASSLRGSGNTIYF.

The CDR3 loop is CASSSPQGPNTEAFF. CDR3 DNA: TGTGCCAGCAGCTCCCCACAGGGACCGAACACTGAAGCTTTCTTT. V usage is TRBV5-6 and J usage is TRBJ1-1; D is possibly TRBD1 (6 bases). Trimming shortened V by 3 bases and J by 1 base, and 13 bases separated the two germline ends. CDR1 is SGHDT, CDR2 YYEEEE, per germline. CDR3 size: 15 residues.

The V call is TRBV27, the J call TRBJ2-1; D ambiguous. Germline loops: CDR1 MNHEY, CDR2 SMNVEV (reference sequence). Trimming took 5 bases from V and 4 from J, leaving 24 bases between them. CDR3 length equals 18 residues. The CDR3 DNA reads as TGTGCCAGCAGTCCCCCCCACCCTCGGACCAAGCGTTACAATGAGCAGTTCTTC. This sequence encodes CASSPPHPRTKRYNEQFF.

A few counts support this clone. This rearrangement joins TRBV30 to TRBJ2-7; weak D call: TRBD2 (5 bases). CDR1 is GTSNPN and CDR2 is SVGIG in the germline V gene (reference sequence). Trimming stripped 3 bases from V and 5 bases from J, with 11 bases between. CDR3 length equals 12 residues. This CDR3 reads CAWRGGGDEQYF. CDR3 DNA sequence: TGTGCCTGGAGGGGTGGAGGAGACGAGCAGTACTTC.

This clone has only a few counts. The rearrangement links TRBV18 to TRBJ2-1, with TRBD2 as a possible D gene (6 bases). Germline assignment: CDR1 KGHSH and CDR2 LQKENI. V was pared by 6 bases and J by 6 bases, with 15 bases between. This CDR3 is built from 14 residues. The CDR3 region is CASSGPGTSNEQFF. CDR3 nucleotides: TGTGCCAGCTCCGGACCCGGGACTTCCAATGAGCAGTTCTTC. Drawing the rest from reference TRBV18 and TRBJ2-1, the complete variable domain is NAGVMQNPRHLVRRRGQEARLRCSPMKGHSHVYWYRQLPEEGLKFMVYLQKENIIDESGMPKERFSAEFPKEGPSILRIQQVVRGDSAAYFCASSGPGTSNEQFFGPGTRLTVL.

This clone showed up just a few times. This rearrangement joins TRBV29-1 to TRBJ2-5; no clear D gene. The CDR3 runs to 13 residues. V shed 4 bases and J shed 1 base, with 10 bases lying between them. Germline values: CDR1 SQVTM, CDR2 ANQGSEA. The CDR3 sequence: CSVVRTLQETQYF. CDR3 bases: TGCAGCGTTGTGCGGACGCTCCAAGAGACCCAGTACTTC. Full variable domain (remainder filled in from reference TRBV29-1 and TRBJ2-5): SAVISQKPSRDICQRGTSLTIQCQVDSQVTMMFWYRQQPGQSLTLIATANQGSEATYESGFVIDKFPISRPNLTFSTLTVSNMSPEDSSIYLCSVVRTLQETQYFGPGTRLLVL.

The chain is built from TRBV7-2 and TRBJ1-3, with 9 bases aligning to TRBD1. Trimming cost V 1 base and J 2 bases; bases outside gene matches: 9. The CDR3 totals 18 residues. The germline gives CDR1 SGHTA, CDR2 FQGNSA. In DNA, the CDR3 is TGTGCCAGCAGCTTAGACGGGGACAGGGCACATGCTGGAAACACCATATATTTT. Translating gives CASSLDGDRAHAGNTIYF.

The chain uses TRBV6-1 and TRBJ2-7, with a weak D call TRBD1 (6 bases). Germline lookup yields CDR1 MNHNS and CDR2 SASEGT. V dropped 5 bases and J dropped 0 bases, with 11 bases sitting between them. CDR3 length: 14 amino acids. The CDR3 loop reads CASSQQGFSYEQYF. CDR3 nucleotide sequence: TGTGCCAGCAGTCAACAGGGTTTCTCCTACGAGCAGTACTTC.